The entry below describes one T cell receptor (beta chain). This record belongs to a study of blood T cell repertoires in COVID-19. Study information: Samples of COVID-19 (acute and convalescent) were obtained from the United States, Italy and Spain. From T cells, B-cell-depleted T cells, or PBMCs came the material, which was cDNA or gDNA.

Authors' processing steps: Amplification with reference gene primers provided the estimates of nucleated cell counts. Here immunoSEQ multiplex PCR was the method, and the copy in TCRdb shows in-frame clones only, minus some. That table furnishes V, J and clone size, whereas the DNA furnished D and trimming. The table lists around 81,000 clones, approximately 80% of them singletons. Sequenced input: peripheral blood. The source of this sequence is a man aged 50-59 years with acute or convalescent COVID-19.

The CDR3 loop is CASSLAGRGISGETQYF. DNA of the CDR3: TGTGCCAGCAGCTTAGCGGGCAGGGGAATATCGGGAGAGACCCAGTACTTC. The chain employs TRBV7-2 and TRBJ2-5; D may be TRBD1 (6 bases). The CDR3 spans 17 residues. V was clipped by 0 bases and J by 4 bases, with 18 bases between them. Germline V gene lookup returns CDR1 SGHTA and CDR2 FQGNSA.